These 24 T cell receptor beta chains originate from one sample sequenced in a study of a mutant IDH1 vaccine in newly diagnosed glioma. As to time point: week 5, during vaccination. Vaccination used 300 ug of mutant IDH1 20-mer peptide per dose, with topical imiquimod. Their antigen targets remain unknown. Measured with immunoSEQ multiplex PCR; TCRdb has only the in-frame clones, and not every one. Among 39,000 or so clones, 70% to 80% were seen once, and the ten largest hold more than 5.5%. The starting material was PBMCs, obtained from a glioma patient whose treatment included an IDH1 peptide vaccine. These receptors all stem from a man between 35 and 55 years old with glioma.

This chain links TRBV30 with TRBJ2-3; no clear D gene. The CDR3 spans 12 residues. The germline V gene encodes CDR1 GTSNPN and CDR2 SVGIG (reference sequence). Between the trimmed V and J ends, which lost 0 bases and 11 bases, there was a span of 12 bases. Written as DNA, the CDR3 is TGTGCCTGGAGTGTAGGTGGTTACTTGCAGTATTTT. It specifies CAWSVGGYLQYF.

The chain joins TRBV5-1 to TRBJ2-7; D may be TRBD2 (5 bases). This CDR3 is 15 amino acids long. CDR1 and CDR2 from the germline V gene are SGHRS and YFSETQ. Trimming left V 0 bases short and J 2 bases short, with 12 bases between. The chain's CDR3 is CASSLAQTGTYEQYF. The CDR3 coding sequence is TGCGCCAGCAGCTTGGCCCAGACGGGAACCTACGAGCAGTACTTC.

This rearrangement joins TRBV5-6 to TRBJ1-1, with 7 bases lining up with TRBD1. CDR1 is SGHDT and CDR2 is YYEEEE in the germline V gene. The CDR3 runs 12 residues. J was trimmed by 3 bases and V by 6 bases; bases with no gene match: 2. CDR3 sequence: CASTDRDTEAFF. The DNA of the CDR3 is TGTGCCAGCACCGACAGGGACACTGAAGCTTTCTTT.

The gene calls are TRBV29-1 and TRBJ2-5, with D perhaps TRBD1 or TRBD2 (5 bases each). Germline CDR1 SQVTM, CDR2 ANQGSEA. CDR3 length: 12 amino acids. Trimming pared 5 bases from V and 6 bases from J, leaving 13 bases between. Here the CDR3 DNA reads TGCAGCGTTAGGGGACCCCAGCAGACCCAGTACTTC. It is translated as CSVRGPQQTQYF.

This clone was recorded a few times. The chain uses TRBV6-4 and TRBJ1-1, with D maybe TRBD1 (5 bases). Trimming took off 0 bases at V and 1 base at J, with 9 bases between the two ends. CDR3 length: 15 residues. The germline V gene encodes CDR1 MRHNA and CDR2 SNTAGT. CDR3 region: CASSDSSGGNTEAFF. CDR3 DNA sequence: TGTGCCAGCAGTGACTCGAGCGGGGGGAACACTGAAGCTTTCTTT.

The V gene is TRBV6-5, the J gene TRBJ2-5, with TRBD2 matching over 7 bases. Germline CDR1 MNHEY, CDR2 SVGAGI. V was clipped by 0 bases and J by 5 bases; unmatched bases: 6. The CDR3 covers 15 residues. This CDR3 is CASSYSPGRGETQYF. The CDR3 DNA reads TGTGCCAGCAGTTACTCGCCAGGGCGGGGGGAGACCCAGTACTTC.

In regard to this clone: One junction end does not reproduce the germline sequence, and a read error may be involved. This chain joins TRBV7-7 and TRBJ2-2; D gene unclear. The CDR3 loop spans 16 amino acids. CDR1 is SSHAT and CDR2 is FNYEAQ in the germline V gene (reference sequence). The CDR3 DNA reads as TGTGCTAGCAGCTTACTGGCAGGAGCGAACACCGGGGAGCTGTTTTTT. As protein: CASSLLAGANTGELFF.

This clone was seen more than once but under ten times. The J gene is TRBJ1-6, the V gene TRBV21-1; the table's TRBD1 call for D was not verified on the DNA. TRBV21-1 is tagged as a pseudogene. The CDR3 runs to 15 residues. CDR3 amino acids: CASRVGTQNNSPLHF. The CDR3 nucleotides are TGTGCCAGCAGGGTCGGGACACAGAATAATTCACCCCTCCACTTT.

The chain couples TRBV2 to TRBJ2-6; D remains unclear. Germline values: CDR1 SNHLY, CDR2 FYNNEI. V lost 4 bases, J lost 0 bases, and 7 bases lay in between. The CDR3 is made up of 15 amino acids. The CDR3 loop is CASSAWRSGANVLTF. CDR3 DNA: TGTGCCAGCAGTGCGTGGCGCTCTGGGGCCAACGTCCTGACTTTC.

The gene calls are TRBV6-1 and TRBJ2-3; 10 positions match TRBD2. This CDR3 has 19 amino acids. Trimming removed 0 bases from V and 2 bases from J; junction bases left unmatched: 11. In germline, CDR1 is MNHNS, CDR2 SASEGT. The CDR3 nucleotides read TGTGCCAGCAGTGAAGCTCTTGGACTAGCGGAGCAAATCACAGATACGCAGTATTTT. Protein sequence: CASSEALGLAEQITDTQYF.

The gene calls are TRBV25-1 and TRBJ1-1; 8 nucleotides line up with TRBD1. Germline V CDR1 and CDR2: MGHDK, SYGVNS. The CDR3 extends over 17 amino acids. The V and J ends lost 1 base and 5 bases, in that order; junction bases with no gene match: 12. CDR3 coding DNA: TGTGCCAGCAGTGAATCGATAACAGGGGGAAAATATACTGAAGCTTTCTTT. This encodes CASSESITGGKYTEAFF.

The gene calls are TRBV5-4 and TRBJ2-1; D not certain. CDR1 is SGHNT and CDR2 is YYREEE in the germline V gene (reference sequence). The CDR3 length is 13 residues. V was clipped by 4 bases and J by 5 bases, with 10 bases between them. The CDR3 sequence: CASSQPNHNEQFF. The CDR3 nucleotides are TGTGCCAGCAGCCAACCGAACCACAATGAGCAGTTCTTC.

The chain carries TRBV5-5 and TRBJ1-5; no firm D call. V lost 6 bases and J lost 3, with 16 bases in between. The CDR3 is made up of 15 amino acids. Germline V gene data show CDR1 as SGHKS and CDR2 as YYEKEE (reference sequence). CDR3 amino acids: CASTPGPGFNQPQHF. Written as DNA, the CDR3 is TGTGCCAGCACCCCCGGGCCGGGCTTCAATCAGCCCCAGCATTTT.

The chain recombines TRBV5-4 with TRBJ2-2, with 9 positions matching TRBD2. The CDR3 consists of 18 residues. V shed 0 bases and J 3 bases; nucleotides not matched to a gene: 9. Germline CDR1 reads SGHNT; CDR2 reads YYREEE (reference sequence). CDR3 residues: CASSLVASGDSYTGELFF. CDR3 nucleotides: TGTGCCAGCAGCTTGGTTGCTAGCGGGGACTCCTACACCGGGGAGCTGTTTTTT.

This clone was seen a handful of times. The CDR3 loop reads CASSLISGGAGTQYF. The CDR3 coding sequence is TGTGCCAGCAGCCTGATTAGCGGGGGGGCGGGGACCCAGTACTTC. This sequence joins TRBV5-6 and TRBJ2-5, with TRBD2 matching over 11 bases. The CDR3 contains 15 residues. J was trimmed by 7 bases and V by 4 bases; bases with no gene match: 9. CDR1 SGHDT and CDR2 YYEEEE come from the germline V gene.

The CDR3 loop is CASSIYGLDTQYF. CDR3 nucleotide sequence: TGTGCCAGTAGTATATATGGGTTGGATACGCAGTATTTT. The V gene is TRBV19, the J gene TRBJ2-3; D gene uncertain. V lost 2 bases, J lost 6 bases, and 9 bases lay in between. Germline lookup yields CDR1 LNHDA and CDR2 SQIVND (reference sequence). CDR3 length equals 13 residues.

This chain connects TRBV2 to TRBJ2-7, with TRBD2 matching over 11 bases. Germline-derived CDR1 and CDR2 are SNHLY and FYNNEI. The CDR3 has 17 residues. V gave up 0 bases and J gave up 4 bases; unmatched junction bases: 8. The CDR3 sequence: CASSEAWLAGGRYEQYF. As DNA, the CDR3 is TGTGCCAGCAGTGAAGCCTGGCTAGCGGGGGGCCGGTACGAGCAGTACTTC.

The V and J genes are TRBV5-5 and TRBJ2-7, with a weak D call TRBD1 (6 bases). The V end was cut by 0 bases, the J end by 0 bases, with 13 bases between. CDR3 length: 16 amino acids. Germline CDR1 and CDR2: SGHKS and YYEKEE (reference sequence). The CDR3 coding sequence is TGTGCCAGCAGCTTGGGTGTTACAGGGAACTCCTACGAGCAGTACTTC. Protein: CASSLGVTGNSYEQYF.

The chain couples TRBV2 to TRBJ2-3; D is ambiguous. The CDR3 sequence is 13 residues long. Trimming removed 6 bases at V and 7 bases at J, with 14 bases between. Germline V gene sequence: CDR1 SNHLY, CDR2 FYNNEI. The CDR3 spells CASSRDSRNTQYF. The CDR3 nucleotides are TGTGCCAGCAGCCGAGACTCCCGCAATACGCAGTATTTT.

The chain employs TRBV30 and TRBJ2-3, with no clear D. Germline V CDR1 and CDR2: GTSNPN, SVGIG (reference sequence). With 3 bases removed from V and 3 bases from J, the gap between germline ends came to 4 bases. The CDR3 runs to 11 residues. The CDR3, as DNA: TGTGCCTGGAGCCTGACAGATACGCAGTATTTT. This codes for CAWSLTDTQYF.

This clone was detected only a few times. The chain couples TRBV4-1 to TRBJ1-2; maybe TRBD1 (5 bases). The CDR3 runs to 12 residues. Per germline, CDR1 MGHRA and CDR2 YSYEKL. The V end lost 2 bases, the J end lost 7 bases, and 8 bases lay between the germline ends. The CDR3 DNA sequence: TGCGCCAGCAGCCAACAGGGATTTGGCTACACCTTC. This encodes CASSQQGFGYTF.

This chain uses TRBV15 with TRBJ2-2, with D perhaps TRBD2 (7 bases). V lost 0 bases and J 6 bases, leaving 11 bases between the germline ends. CDR1 is LNHNV and CDR2 is YYDKDF in the germline V gene (reference sequence). The CDR3 totals 15 residues. The CDR3 reads CATSREGGAPGELFF. The CDR3 DNA follows: TGTGCCACCAGCAGAGAAGGGGGGGCGCCCGGGGAGCTGTTTTTT.

The chain joins TRBV29-1 to TRBJ1-5; 10 bases are shared with TRBD1. In germline, CDR1 is SQVTM, CDR2 ANQGSEA. CDR3 length equals 14 residues. Trimming removed 6 bases from V and 5 bases from J; junction bases left unmatched: 7. The CDR3 loop is CSVVTGGADQPQHF. The CDR3 DNA is TGCAGCGTAGTGACAGGGGGCGCGGATCAGCCCCAGCATTTT.

In its sample, this clone was seen a few times. This rearrangement joins TRBV6-5 to TRBJ2-7; possible D gene TRBD1, 6 bases. The CDR3 extends over 15 amino acids. Per germline, CDR1 MNHEY and CDR2 SVGAGI. Trimming pared 8 bases from V and 3 bases from J, leaving 20 bases between. The CDR3: CASRLVGRGHYEQYF. CDR3 coding DNA: TGTGCCAGCCGCCTCGTGGGACGGGGACACTACGAGCAGTACTTC.